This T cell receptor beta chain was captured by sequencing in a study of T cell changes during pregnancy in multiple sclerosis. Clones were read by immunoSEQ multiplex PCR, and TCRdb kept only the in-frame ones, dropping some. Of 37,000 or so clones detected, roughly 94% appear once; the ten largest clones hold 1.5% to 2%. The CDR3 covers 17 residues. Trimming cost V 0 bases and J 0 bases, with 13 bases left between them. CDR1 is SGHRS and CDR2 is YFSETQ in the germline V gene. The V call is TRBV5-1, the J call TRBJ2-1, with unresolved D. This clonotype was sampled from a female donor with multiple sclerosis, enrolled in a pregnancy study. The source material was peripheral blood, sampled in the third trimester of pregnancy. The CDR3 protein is CASSLVGGADSYNEQFF. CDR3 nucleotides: TGCGCCAGCAGCTTGGTCGGCGGTGCCGACTCCTACAATGAGCAGTTCTTC.